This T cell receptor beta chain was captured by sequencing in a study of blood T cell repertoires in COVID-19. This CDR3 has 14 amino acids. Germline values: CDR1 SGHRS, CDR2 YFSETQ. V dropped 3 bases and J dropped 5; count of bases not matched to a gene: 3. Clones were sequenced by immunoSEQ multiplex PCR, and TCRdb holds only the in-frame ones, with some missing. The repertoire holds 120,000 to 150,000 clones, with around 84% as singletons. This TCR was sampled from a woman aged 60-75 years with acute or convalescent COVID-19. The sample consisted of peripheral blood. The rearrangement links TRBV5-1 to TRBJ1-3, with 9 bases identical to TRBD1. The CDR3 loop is CASSSGTGRNTIYF. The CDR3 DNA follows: TGCGCCAGCAGCTCCGGGACAGGGAGAAACACCATATATTTT.